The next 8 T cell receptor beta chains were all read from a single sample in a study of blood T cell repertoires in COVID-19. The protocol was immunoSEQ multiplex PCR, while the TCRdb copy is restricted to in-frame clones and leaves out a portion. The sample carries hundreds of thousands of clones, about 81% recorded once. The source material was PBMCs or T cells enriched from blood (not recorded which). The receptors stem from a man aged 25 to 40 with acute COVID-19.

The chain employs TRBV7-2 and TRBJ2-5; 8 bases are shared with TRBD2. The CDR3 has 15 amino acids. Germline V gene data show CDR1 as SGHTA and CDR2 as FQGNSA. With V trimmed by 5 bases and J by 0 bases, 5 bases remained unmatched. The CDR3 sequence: CASSQTSANQETQYF. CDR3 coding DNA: TGTGCCAGCAGCCAGACTAGCGCGAACCAAGAGACCCAGTACTTC.

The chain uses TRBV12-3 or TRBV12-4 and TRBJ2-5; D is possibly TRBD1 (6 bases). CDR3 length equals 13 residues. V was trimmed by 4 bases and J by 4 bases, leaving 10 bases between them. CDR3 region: CASSWTVRETQYF. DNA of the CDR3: TGTGCCAGCAGTTGGACAGTACGAGAGACCCAGTACTTC.

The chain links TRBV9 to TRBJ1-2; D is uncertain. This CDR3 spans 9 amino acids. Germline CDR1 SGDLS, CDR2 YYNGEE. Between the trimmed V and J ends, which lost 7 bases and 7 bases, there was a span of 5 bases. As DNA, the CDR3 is TGTGCCAGCGGAGGTGGCTACACCTTC. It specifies CASGGGYTF. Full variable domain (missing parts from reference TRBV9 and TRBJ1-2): DSGVTQTPKHLITATGQRVTLRCSPRSGDLSVYWYQQSLDQGLQFLIQYYNGEERAKGNILERFSAQQFPDLHSELNLSSLELGDSALYFCASGGGYTFGSGTRLTVV.

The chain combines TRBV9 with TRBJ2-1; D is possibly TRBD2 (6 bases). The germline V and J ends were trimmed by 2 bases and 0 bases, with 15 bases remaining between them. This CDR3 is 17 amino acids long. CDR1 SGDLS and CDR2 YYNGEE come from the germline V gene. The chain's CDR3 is CASSVEGTPSSYNEQFF. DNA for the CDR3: TGTGCCAGCAGCGTCGAAGGGACTCCAAGCTCCTACAATGAGCAGTTCTTC.

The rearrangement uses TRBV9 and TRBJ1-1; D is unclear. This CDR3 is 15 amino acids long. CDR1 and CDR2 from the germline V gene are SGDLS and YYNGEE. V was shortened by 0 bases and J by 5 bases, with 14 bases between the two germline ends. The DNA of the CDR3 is TGTGCCAGCAGCGTAGGGGCCGGGATGGGGACTGAAGCTTTCTTT. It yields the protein CASSVGAGMGTEAFF. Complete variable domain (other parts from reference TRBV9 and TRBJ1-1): DSGVTQTPKHLITATGQRVTLRCSPRSGDLSVYWYQQSLDQGLQFLIQYYNGEERAKGNILERFSAQQFPDLHSELNLSSLELGDSALYFCASSVGAGMGTEAFFGQGTRLTVV.

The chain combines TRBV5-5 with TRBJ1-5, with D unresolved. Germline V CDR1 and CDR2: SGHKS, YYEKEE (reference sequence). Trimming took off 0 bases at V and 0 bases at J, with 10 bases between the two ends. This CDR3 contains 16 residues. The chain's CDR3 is CASSLGVANSNQPQHF. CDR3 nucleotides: TGTGCCAGCAGCTTGGGAGTCGCAAATAGCAATCAGCCCCAGCATTTT.

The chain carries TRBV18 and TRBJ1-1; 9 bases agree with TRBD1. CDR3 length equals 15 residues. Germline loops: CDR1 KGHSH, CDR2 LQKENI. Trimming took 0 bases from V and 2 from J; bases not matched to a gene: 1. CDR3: CASSPPDRGNTEAFF. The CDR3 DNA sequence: TGTGCCAGCTCACCACCGGACAGGGGAAACACTGAAGCTTTCTTT. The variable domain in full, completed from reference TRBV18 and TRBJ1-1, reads NAGVMQNPRHLVRRRGQEARLRCSPMKGHSHVYWYRQLPEEGLKFMVYLQKENIIDESGMPKERFSAEFPKEGPSILRIQQVVRGDSAAYFCASSPPDRGNTEAFFGQGTRLTVV.

CDR3 in DNA: TGTGCCAGCAGCCGAAGGGGGGGCTTGGATGGCTACACCTTC. It specifies CASSRRGGLDGYTF. V usage is TRBV3-1 (or the pseudogene TRBV3-2) and J usage is TRBJ1-2; D perhaps matches TRBD1 (6 bases). Per the germline V gene, CDR1 is LGHDT and CDR2 is YNNKEL (reference sequence). Trimming took 4 bases from V and 6 from J, leaving 15 bases between them. CDR3 length: 14 amino acids.